Listed below are T cell receptor beta chains from one sample, sequenced in a study of regulatory T cells in long-lasting Graves disease. MiXCR, run by TCRdb on the multiplex PCR reads, gives a single entry per CDR3 protein. The repertoire holds around 500,000 distinct CDR3 sequences, around 11% seen once, with 7.5% to 9% in the top ten. In addition, the sample was reused for a study of T cells in Graves' hyperthyroidism and ophthalmopathy.

This material consisted of peripheral blood mononuclear cells (PBMCs), taken at new diagnosis, from a patient treated with antithyroid drugs. The receptors stem from a woman in her twenties or thirties with Graves disease. Each CDR3 is given with its conserved first and last residue. Each record gives: J gene, clone size, D gene, V gene, CDR3 protein, CDR3 DNA. A D gene is named only where the DNA matches it firmly. Rows may omit the clone size; those that give it use once, few, many or a size class.

j_call: TRBJ2-5
clone_size: many
d_call: TRBD2
v_call: TRBV5-4
cdr3_aa: CASSTGLAGETQYF
cdr3_nt: TGTGCCAGCAGCACGGGACTAGCGGGAGAGACCCAGTACTTC

j_call: TRBJ2-3
clone_size: many
d_call: TRBD1
v_call: TRBV4-2
cdr3_aa: CASSQDATDRGGDTQYF
cdr3_nt: TGTGCCAGCAGCCAAGATGCCACGGACAGGGGTGGAGATACGCAGTATTTT

j_call: TRBJ1-2
clone_size: -
d_call: -
v_call: TRBV4-1
cdr3_aa: CASSQIPWDTLRGYTF
cdr3_nt: TGCGCCAGCAGCCAAATACCCTGGGACACCCTTAGGGGCTACACCTTC

j_call: TRBJ1-2
clone_size: many
d_call: -
v_call: TRBV5-6
cdr3_aa: CASSLWEGGYTF
cdr3_nt: TGTGCCAGCAGCTTGTGGGAAGGGGGCTACACCTTC

j_call: TRBJ2-1
clone_size: many
d_call: -
v_call: TRBV5-1
cdr3_aa: CASSLGSASYNEQFF
cdr3_nt: TGCGCCAGCAGCTTGGGGAGTGCCTCCTACAATGAGCAGTTCTTC

j_call: TRBJ2-4
clone_size: many
d_call: -
v_call: TRBV5-8
cdr3_aa: CASSLVGGTENIQYF
cdr3_nt: TGTGCCAGCAGCTTGGTGGGCGGAACAGAAAACATTCAGTACTTC

j_call: TRBJ2-1
clone_size: -
d_call: TRBD2
v_call: TRBV25-1
cdr3_aa: CASSVGRLAGGASNEQFF
cdr3_nt: TGTGCCAGCAGTGTAGGGCGACTAGCGGGAGGAGCCTCCAATGAGCAGTTCTTC

j_call: TRBJ1-1
clone_size: many
d_call: -
v_call: TRBV2
cdr3_aa: CASRIDRLNTEAFF
cdr3_nt: TGTGCCAGTAGAATCGACAGGTTGAACACTGAAGCTTTCTTT

j_call: TRBJ2-7
clone_size: many
d_call: TRBD2
v_call: TRBV20-1
cdr3_aa: CSARGLAGSSYEQYF
cdr3_nt: TGCAGTGCTAGAGGGCTAGCGGGAAGTTCCTACGAGCAGTACTTC

j_call: TRBJ2-3
clone_size: many
d_call: TRBD1
v_call: TRBV4-3
cdr3_aa: CASSRQGSGTDTQYF
cdr3_nt: TGCGCCAGCAGTCGACAGGGGTCTGGCACAGATACGCAGTATTTT

j_call: TRBJ1-6
clone_size: -
d_call: -
v_call: TRBV6-5
cdr3_aa: CASSYSDSPLHF
cdr3_nt: TGTGCCAGCAGTTACTCGGATTCACCCCTCCACTTT

j_call: TRBJ1-5
clone_size: few
d_call: -
v_call: TRBV5-5
cdr3_aa: CASSFEPLSQPQHF
cdr3_nt: TGTGCCAGCAGCTTCGAGCCTTTGAGCCAGCCCCAGCATTTT

j_call: TRBJ2-7
clone_size: many
d_call: TRBD1
v_call: TRBV24-1
cdr3_aa: CATSDPGTGRVEQYF
cdr3_nt: TGTGCCACCAGTGACCCCGGGACAGGGCGGGTCGAGCAGTACTTC

j_call: TRBJ2-2
clone_size: many
d_call: -
v_call: TRBV29-1
cdr3_aa: CSAFKNTGELFF
cdr3_nt: TGCAGCGCATTCAAGAACACCGGGGAGCTGTTTTTT

j_call: TRBJ2-5
clone_size: many
d_call: TRBD1
v_call: TRBV4-3
cdr3_aa: CASSQDHRGQETQYF
cdr3_nt: TGCGCCAGCAGCCAGGACCACAGGGGACAAGAGACCCAGTACTTC

j_call: TRBJ1-6
clone_size: -
d_call: -
v_call: TRBV6-5
cdr3_aa: CASSLTGSLSPLHF
cdr3_nt: TGTGCCAGCAGTTTGACAGGAAGTCTTTCACCCCTCCACTTT

j_call: TRBJ2-3
clone_size: many
d_call: TRBD2
v_call: TRBV7-9
cdr3_aa: CASKYGSGSDTQYF
cdr3_nt: TGTGCCAGCAAGTACGGTAGCGGGAGTGATACGCAGTATTTT

j_call: TRBJ2-1
clone_size: few
d_call: TRBD2
v_call: TRBV5-5
cdr3_aa: CASSLNLAGAWPIF
cdr3_nt: TGTGCCAGCAGCTTGAACCTAGCGGGAGCCTGGCCGATCTTC

j_call: TRBJ2-1
clone_size: many
d_call: TRBD2
v_call: TRBV2
cdr3_aa: CASRGRGNEQFF
cdr3_nt: TGTGCCAGCAGAGGGAGGGGCAATGAGCAGTTCTTC

j_call: TRBJ2-7
clone_size: -
d_call: -
v_call: TRBV12-3/TRBV12-4
cdr3_aa: CASSSPSRGAYEQYF
cdr3_nt: TGTGCCAGCAGTTCCCCCTCCCGAGGCGCCTACGAGCAGTACTTC

j_call: TRBJ2-1
clone_size: many
d_call: -
v_call: TRBV15
cdr3_aa: CATSRDRGREQFF
cdr3_nt: TGTGCCACCAGCAGAGATCGGGGTCGTGAGCAGTTCTTC

j_call: TRBJ2-1
clone_size: -
d_call: -
v_call: TRBV5-5
cdr3_aa: CASSQIYRAIYNEQFF
cdr3_nt: TGTGCCAGCAGCCAAATCTACAGGGCAATCTACAATGAGCAGTTCTTC

j_call: TRBJ2-7
clone_size: many
d_call: TRBD2
v_call: TRBV20-1
cdr3_aa: CSARLAGGQWYEQYF
cdr3_nt: TGCAGTGCTAGACTAGCGGGAGGGCAGTGGTACGAGCAGTACTTC

j_call: TRBJ2-7
clone_size: -
d_call: -
v_call: TRBV11-2
cdr3_aa: CASSSHRFSEPHEQYF
cdr3_nt: TGTGCCAGCAGCTCCCACAGGTTTTCGGAGCCCCACGAGCAGTACTTC

j_call: TRBJ2-3
clone_size: -
d_call: -
v_call: TRBV20-1
cdr3_aa: CSALDIRALRADTQYF
cdr3_nt: TGCAGTGCCCTGGATATCCGGGCCCTGCGGGCAGATACGCAGTATTTT

j_call: TRBJ2-1
clone_size: many
d_call: TRBD2
v_call: TRBV20-1
cdr3_aa: CSASLAGDLINEQFF
cdr3_nt: TGCAGTGCTAGTTTAGCGGGAGACCTCATCAATGAGCAGTTCTTC

j_call: TRBJ2-5
clone_size: many
d_call: -
v_call: TRBV28
cdr3_aa: CAAGPFGVETQYF
cdr3_nt: TGTGCCGCGGGGCCCTTTGGGGTTGAGACCCAGTACTTC

j_call: TRBJ2-7
clone_size: many
d_call: TRBD1
v_call: TRBV20-1
cdr3_aa: CSTGDREYEQYF
cdr3_nt: TGCAGTACCGGGGACAGGGAATACGAGCAGTACTTC

j_call: TRBJ2-1
clone_size: many
d_call: TRBD2
v_call: TRBV7-8
cdr3_aa: CASGAGFVNEQFF
cdr3_nt: TGTGCCAGCGGAGCGGGATTTGTCAATGAGCAGTTCTTC

j_call: TRBJ2-7
clone_size: many
d_call: TRBD2
v_call: TRBV27
cdr3_aa: CASSLSGIRYEQYF
cdr3_nt: TGTGCCAGCAGTCTTAGCGGGATTCGCTACGAGCAGTACTTC

j_call: TRBJ1-1
clone_size: -
d_call: TRBD1
v_call: TRBV25-1
cdr3_aa: CASSEPGQADTEAFF
cdr3_nt: TGTGCCAGCAGTGAACCGGGACAGGCGGACACTGAAGCTTTCTTT

j_call: TRBJ2-2
clone_size: many
d_call: -
v_call: TRBV11-2
cdr3_aa: CASSHRGGDTGELFF
cdr3_nt: TGTGCCAGCAGCCATCGGGGCGGGGACACCGGGGAGCTGTTTTTT

j_call: TRBJ2-7
clone_size: -
d_call: -
v_call: TRBV2
cdr3_aa: CASSAGQWGYEQYF
cdr3_nt: TGTGCCAGCAGTGCAGGGCAGTGGGGCTACGAGCAGTACTTC

j_call: TRBJ2-1
clone_size: many
d_call: -
v_call: TRBV19
cdr3_aa: CASKGERGYYNEQFF
cdr3_nt: TGTGCCAGTAAGGGGGAGCGGGGTTACTACAATGAGCAGTTCTTC

j_call: TRBJ2-1
clone_size: few
d_call: -
v_call: TRBV20-1
cdr3_aa: CSAVGVRVLNNEQFF
cdr3_nt: TGCAGTGCTGTGGGAGTGCGGGTCCTGAACAATGAGCAGTTCTTC

j_call: TRBJ1-1
clone_size: many
d_call: -
v_call: TRBV30
cdr3_aa: CAWSGVTEAFF
cdr3_nt: TGTGCCTGGAGTGGGGTCACTGAAGCTTTCTTT

j_call: TRBJ1-3
clone_size: -
d_call: TRBD1
v_call: TRBV6-2/TRBV6-3
cdr3_aa: CASSYGLDREIYF
cdr3_nt: TGTGCCAGCAGTTACGGGTTGGACAGGGAGATATATTTT

j_call: TRBJ2-1
clone_size: few
d_call: TRBD2
v_call: TRBV18
cdr3_aa: CASSPKTSGYNEQFF
cdr3_nt: TGTGCCAGCTCTCCGAAAACTAGCGGATACAATGAGCAGTTCTTC

j_call: TRBJ2-5
clone_size: many
d_call: -
v_call: TRBV28
cdr3_aa: CASSFTETQYF
cdr3_nt: TGTGCCAGCAGTTTTACGGAGACCCAGTACTTC